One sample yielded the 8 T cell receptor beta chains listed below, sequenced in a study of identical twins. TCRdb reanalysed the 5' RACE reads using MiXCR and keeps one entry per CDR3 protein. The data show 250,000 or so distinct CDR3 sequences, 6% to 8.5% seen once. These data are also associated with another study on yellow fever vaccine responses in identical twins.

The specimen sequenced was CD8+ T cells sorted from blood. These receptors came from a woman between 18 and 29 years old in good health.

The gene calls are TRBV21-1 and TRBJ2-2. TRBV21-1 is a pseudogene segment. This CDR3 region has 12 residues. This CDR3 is CASSKSPGELFF. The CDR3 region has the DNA TGTGCCAGCAGCAAATCTCCAGGGGAGCTGTTTTTT.

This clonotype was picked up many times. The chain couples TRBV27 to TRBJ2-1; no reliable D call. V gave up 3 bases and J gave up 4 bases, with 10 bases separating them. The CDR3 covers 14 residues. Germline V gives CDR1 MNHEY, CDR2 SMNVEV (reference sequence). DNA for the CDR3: TGTGCCAGCAGTTTTCCGGGCAGATACAATGAGCAGTTCTTC. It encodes CASSFPGRYNEQFF.

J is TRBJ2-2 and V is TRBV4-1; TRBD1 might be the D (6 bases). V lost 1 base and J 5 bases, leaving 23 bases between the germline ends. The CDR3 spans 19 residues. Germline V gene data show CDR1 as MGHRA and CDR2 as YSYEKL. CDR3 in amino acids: CASSQGLFIPGALTGELFF. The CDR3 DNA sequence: TGCGCCAGCAGCCAAGGACTTTTTATTCCAGGGGCGCTAACCGGGGAGCTGTTTTTT.

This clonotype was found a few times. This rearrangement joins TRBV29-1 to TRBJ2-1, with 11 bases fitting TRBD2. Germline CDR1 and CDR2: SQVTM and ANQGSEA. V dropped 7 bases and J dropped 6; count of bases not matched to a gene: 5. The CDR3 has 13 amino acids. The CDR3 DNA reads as TGCAGCGCTCTAGCGGGGGGAACCAATGAGCAGTTCTTC. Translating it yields CSALAGGTNEQFF.

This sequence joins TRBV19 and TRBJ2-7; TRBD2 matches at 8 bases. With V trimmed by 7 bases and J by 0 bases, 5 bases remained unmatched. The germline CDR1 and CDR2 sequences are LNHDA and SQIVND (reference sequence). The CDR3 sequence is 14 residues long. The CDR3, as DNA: TGTGCCAGTAAGCTGAGCGGGAGCTCCTACGAGCAGTACTTC. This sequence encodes CASKLSGSSYEQYF.

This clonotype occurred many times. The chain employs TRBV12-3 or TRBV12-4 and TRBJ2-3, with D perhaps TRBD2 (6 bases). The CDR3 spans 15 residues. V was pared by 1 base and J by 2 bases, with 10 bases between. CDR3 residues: CASSLVSGYTDTQYF. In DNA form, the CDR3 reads TGTGCCAGCAGTTTAGTTAGCGGTTACACAGATACGCAGTATTTT.

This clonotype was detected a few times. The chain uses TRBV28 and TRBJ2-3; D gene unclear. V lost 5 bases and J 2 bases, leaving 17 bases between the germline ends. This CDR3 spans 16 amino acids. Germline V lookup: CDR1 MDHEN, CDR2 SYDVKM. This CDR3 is CASSPHRHQLTDTQYF. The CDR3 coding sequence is TGTGCCAGCAGTCCCCATAGGCACCAACTCACAGATACGCAGTATTTT.

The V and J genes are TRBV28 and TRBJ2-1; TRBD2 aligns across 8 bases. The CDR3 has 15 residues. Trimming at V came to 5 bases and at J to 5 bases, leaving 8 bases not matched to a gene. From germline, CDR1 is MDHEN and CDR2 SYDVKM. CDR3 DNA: TGTGCCAGCAGTCATCCAGCGGGAGCCAACAATGAGCAGTTCTTC. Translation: CASSHPAGANNEQFF.